The 14 T cell receptor beta chains given below trace back to one sample, sequenced in a study of CXCR3-negative and CXCR3-positive naive CD8 T cells. What these receptors recognize is not known. Study-wide points: In CXCR3-positive naive cells, the TRB CDR3s were more hydrophobic than in CXCR3-negative naive cells.

Through 5' RACE with UMI labels, the TRB cDNA libraries were prepared. TCRdb re-called the 5' RACE reads; one entry per CDR3 protein, DNA not given. The sample totals roughly 120,000 distinct CDR3 sequences; its top ten clones hold roughly 0.59%. Sequenced sample: naive CXCR3+ CD8+ T cells from blood. Subset denoted: CD45RO-CCR7+CD27+CD95- naive CD8+ T cells expressing CXCR3 (TNR3+). These TCRs come from a human donor in good health. Some clones in this sample may be carry-over from other donors' samples.

The rearrangement links TRBV29-1 to TRBJ2-1; there is no DNA to check the TCRdb D call of TRBD2. Germline V gives CDR1 SQVTM, CDR2 ANQGSEA. The CDR3 is 15 residues long. The CDR3 here is CSVEGAVSSYNEQFF.

The J gene is TRBJ2-2, the V gene TRBV4-3; TCRdb designates TRBD1, a call that cannot be tested without DNA. This CDR3 contains 15 residues. The V gene's germline CDR1 is LGHNA and CDR2 YSLEER. CDR3 in amino acids: CASSPTGSQAGELFF.

This sequence joins TRBV12-3 or TRBV12-4 and TRBJ1-2; with no DNA, the TCRdb D assignment of TRBD1 cannot be verified. The CDR3 contains 13 residues. This CDR3 is CASSMGQLYGYTF.

V and J are TRBV9 and TRBJ2-5; TCRdb indicates TRBD1, and absent DNA this call remains unverified. The CDR3 spans 15 residues. Germline-derived CDR1 and CDR2 are SGDLS and YYNGEE. This CDR3 is CASSVGPNRVETQYF.

The chain carries TRBV7-2 and TRBJ1-1. The CDR3 totals 14 residues. Germline V CDR1 and CDR2: SGHTA, FQGNSA. CDR3 in amino acids: CASSLVSQNTEAFF.

The gene calls are TRBV5-1 and TRBJ2-1; TCRdb designates TRBD1, a call that cannot be tested without DNA. CDR1 and CDR2 (germline): SGHRS, YFSETQ. This CDR3 comprises 17 residues. The CDR3: CASSLGIGGSVDNEQFF.

The V gene is TRBV4-2, the J gene TRBJ1-1; TCRdb's assignment of TRBD1 cannot be checked, as there is no DNA. Germline assignment: CDR1 LGHNA and CDR2 YNFKEQ. The CDR3 sequence is 14 residues long. The CDR3 spells CASTTGEVGTEAFF.

V usage is TRBV7-9 and J usage is TRBJ2-5; TCRdb's assignment of TRBD1 cannot be checked, as there is no DNA. Germline-derived CDR1 and CDR2 are SEHNR and FQNEAQ (reference sequence). This CDR3 has 14 amino acids. The CDR3 spells CASSPRTVIGTQYF.

This sequence joins TRBV6-6 and TRBJ2-5. The CDR3 totals 15 residues. Germline-derived CDR1 and CDR2 are MNHNY and SVGAGI (reference sequence). The CDR3 is CASSYSSGGVETQYF.

V and J are TRBV29-1 and TRBJ2-5; TCRdb's assignment of TRBD1 cannot be checked, as there is no DNA. This CDR3 contains 13 residues. The germline V gene has CDR1 SQVTM and CDR2 ANQGSEA. CDR3 region: CSETDRGGIGQYF.

The genes are TRBV29-1 and TRBJ2-1; absent DNA, TCRdb's TRBD2 call cannot be checked. This CDR3 comprises 13 residues. Germline assignment: CDR1 SQVTM and CDR2 ANQGSEA. The CDR3: CSVAFLAGNEQFF.

The chain couples TRBV20-1 to TRBJ2-1. The CDR3 contains 14 residues. Germline CDR1 is DFQATT and CDR2 is SNEGSKA (reference sequence). CDR3 protein: CSASIPTLYNEQFF.

This rearrangement joins TRBV29-1 to TRBJ2-1; as DNA is missing, the TRBD2 call by TCRdb cannot be tested. The length of the CDR3 is 16 residues. The germline V gene has CDR1 SQVTM and CDR2 ANQGSEA. Here the CDR3 reads CSVEESLAGAYDEQFF.

The chain carries TRBV20-1 and TRBJ1-5; the TRBD1 assignment by TCRdb is unverifiable without DNA. The CDR3 spans 15 residues. Germline V CDR1 and CDR2: DFQATT, SNEGSKA (reference sequence). The CDR3 region is CSASSRGVGNQPQHF.